The 28 T cell receptor beta chains presented below share a single source sample, sequenced in a study of blood T cell repertoires in COVID-19. The repertoire was sequenced with immunoSEQ multiplex PCR; TCRdb's copy has only in-frame clones and lacks some. Seen here are tens of thousands of clones, roughly 76% observed once, and the top ten hold under 30%. The sample taken for sequencing was peripheral blood. The receptors shown here come from a woman between 70 and 85 years old with acute or convalescent COVID-19.

This clone occurred a few times. This chain connects TRBV4-3 to TRBJ2-1; D uncertain. Trimming took off 1 base at V and 3 bases at J, with 10 bases between the two ends. This CDR3 contains 15 residues. Germline CDR1 reads LGHNA; CDR2 reads YSLEER. As DNA, the CDR3 is TGCGCCAGCAGCCAAGGGTTCGTAGACTACAATGAGCAGTTCTTC. The encoded protein is CASSQGFVDYNEQFF.

J is TRBJ1-5 and V is TRBV4-3; tentatively, D is TRBD1 (6 bases). CDR3 length: 17 amino acids. Germline CDR1 and CDR2: LGHNA and YSLEER. The ends were cut back, 0 bases at V and 1 base at J, with 13 bases in the middle. CDR3 bases: TGCGCCAGCAGCCAAGATACAGGGACACGAAGCAATCAGCCCCAGCATTTT. Amino acids: CASSQDTGTRSNQPQHF.

The genes are TRBV2 and TRBJ2-1; D not resolved. CDR3 length: 16 residues. The ends were cut back, 1 base at V and 5 bases at J, with 15 bases in the middle. Germline CDR1 is SNHLY and CDR2 is FYNNEI. The CDR3: CASSEDVRKPDNEQFF. DNA of the CDR3: TGTGCCAGCAGTGAAGACGTCAGGAAACCTGACAATGAGCAGTTCTTC.

This chain connects TRBV4-1 to TRBJ2-5; 9 nucleotides line up with TRBD1. CDR3 length equals 17 residues. The trim removed 3 bases at V and 0 bases at J, leaving 8 bases unmatched. The germline V gene has CDR1 MGHRA and CDR2 YSYEKL. The DNA of the CDR3 is TGCGCCAGCAGCCACCGGACAGGGGTGGAGTACCAAGAGACCCAGTACTTC. Translated: CASSHRTGVEYQETQYF.

The genes are TRBV18 and TRBJ2-3; TRBD1 agrees at 7 bases. The CDR3 spans 15 residues. Losses at the gene ends were 4 bases for V and 1 base for J; bases not matched to a gene: 5. CDR1 and CDR2 (germline): KGHSH, LQKENI. CDR3 protein: CASSLTGARTDTQYF. In DNA form, the CDR3 reads TGTGCCAGCTCACTAACAGGGGCCCGCACAGATACGCAGTATTTT. The whole variable domain, filled in from reference TRBV18 and TRBJ2-3, reads NAGVMQNPRHLVRRRGQEARLRCSPMKGHSHVYWYRQLPEEGLKFMVYLQKENIIDESGMPKERFSAEFPKEGPSILRIQQVVRGDSAAYFCASSLTGARTDTQYFGPGTRLTVL.

This clone was counted once. The chain recombines TRBV27 with TRBJ1-6, with D tentatively TRBD1 (6 bases). The CDR3 consists of 13 residues. Germline V CDR1 and CDR2: MNHEY, SMNVEV (reference sequence). Trimming stripped 0 bases from V and 13 bases from J, with 10 bases between. The CDR3: CASSLSPGVPLHF. The CDR3 region has the DNA TGTGCCAGCAGTTTATCCCCAGGGGTTCCCCTCCACTTT.

The rearrangement uses TRBV5-6 and TRBJ2-7; TRBD2 matches 10 bases. The CDR3 extends over 15 amino acids. V was clipped by 5 bases and J by 3 bases; unmatched bases: 8. Germline V CDR1 and CDR2: SGHDT, YYEEEE. CDR3 sequence: CASSPDLAGGYEQYF. In DNA form, the CDR3 reads TGTGCCAGCAGTCCCGATTTAGCGGGGGGCTACGAGCAGTACTTC.

The rearrangement links TRBV3-1 (or the pseudogene TRBV3-2) to TRBJ2-3; the match to TRBD1 covers 7 bases. Unmatched junction bases numbered 2, after V lost 2 bases and J lost 6 bases. Germline-derived CDR1 and CDR2 are LGHDT and YNNKEL (reference sequence). CDR3 length: 13 amino acids. CDR3 sequence: CASSQRGLDTQYF. Written as DNA, the CDR3 is TGTGCCAGCAGCCAAAGGGGGCTGGATACGCAGTATTTT.

The chain employs TRBV7-9 and TRBJ2-1; D might be TRBD2 (6 bases). The CDR3 covers 16 residues. V dropped 5 bases and J dropped 0 bases, with 14 bases sitting between them. Germline CDR1 is SEHNR and CDR2 is FQNEAQ (reference sequence). The CDR3 protein is CASSLRTGVSYNEQFF. As DNA, the CDR3 is TGTGCCAGCAGCCTAAGGACGGGAGTCTCCTACAATGAGCAGTTCTTC.

The chain couples TRBV4-3 to TRBJ1-3, with D uncertain. Per germline, CDR1 LGHNA and CDR2 YSLEER. Trimming shortened V by 0 bases and J by 1 base, and 7 bases separated the two germline ends. This CDR3 comprises 15 residues. The CDR3 DNA reads as TGCGCCAGCAGCCAAGACAGGATGTCTGGAAACACCATATATTTT. Encoded protein: CASSQDRMSGNTIYF.

This chain connects TRBV5-1 to TRBJ1-2, with unresolved D. This CDR3 is built from 15 residues. CDR1 is SGHRS, CDR2 YFSETQ, per germline. Deletions cut 0 bases from V and 4 bases from J, with 13 bases between. The CDR3 coding sequence is TGCGCCAGCAGCTTGGGCGGTCAGACCTTCTATGGCTACACCTTC. Translation gives CASSLGGQTFYGYTF.

This clone was seen more than once but under ten times. The V gene is TRBV7-9, the J gene TRBJ1-3, with TRBD1 matching over 9 bases. V gave up 3 bases and J gave up 4 bases; unmatched junction bases: 7. The CDR3 consists of 16 residues. Germline V gene data show CDR1 as SEHNR and CDR2 as FQNEAQ (reference sequence). Written as DNA, the CDR3 is TGTGCCAGCAGCTTCCCACAGGGGGCGAAGGGAAACACCATATATTTT. Translating gives CASSFPQGAKGNTIYF.

This chain links TRBV27 with TRBJ1-1, with D tentatively TRBD1 (5 bases). Germline CDR1 is MNHEY and CDR2 is SMNVEV (reference sequence). V lost 5 bases, J lost 7 bases, and 17 bases lay in between. The CDR3 totals 14 residues. The chain's CDR3 is CASSPRTSRNEAFF. DNA for the CDR3: TGTGCCAGCAGTCCCCGGACAAGCAGAAATGAAGCTTTCTTT.

The rearrangement uses TRBV28 and TRBJ1-2; 8 bases agree with TRBD1. Germline lookup yields CDR1 MDHEN and CDR2 SYDVKM. The CDR3 extends over 14 amino acids. V dropped 1 base and J dropped 8; count of bases not matched to a gene: 6. CDR3 in amino acids: CASSLFDRGRGYTF. The CDR3 DNA is TGTGCCAGCAGTTTATTCGACAGGGGCCGGGGCTACACCTTC.

V is TRBV5-1 and J is TRBJ1-1, with 7 bases fitting TRBD1. Germline CDR1 is SGHRS and CDR2 is YFSETQ. With V trimmed by 4 bases and J by 1 base, 7 bases remained unmatched. This CDR3 comprises 15 residues. The CDR3 region has the DNA TGCGCCAGCAGCCGGTCAGGGACAGCGAACACTGAAGCTTTCTTT. Its protein is CASSRSGTANTEAFF. The full variable domain, in which reference TRBV5-1 and TRBJ1-1 provide the parts outside the CDR3, is KAGVTQTPRYLIKTRGQQVTLSCSPISGHRSVSWYQQTPGQGLQFLFEYFSETQRNKGNFPGRFSGRQFSNSRSEMNVSTLELGDSALYLCASSRSGTANTEAFFGQGTRLTVV.

The V call is TRBV30, the J call TRBJ1-2; D is undetermined. V gave up 3 bases and J gave up 2 bases, with 7 bases separating them. The CDR3 consists of 12 residues. Germline CDR1 and CDR2: GTSNPN and SVGIG (reference sequence). CDR3 bases: TGTGCCTGGAGGGAGGGAAACTATGGCTACACCTTC. Residues: CAWREGNYGYTF.

The V gene is TRBV6-6, the J gene TRBJ1-4, with TRBD1 matching 11 bases. Germline values: CDR1 MNHNY, CDR2 SVGAGI (reference sequence). CDR3 length: 20 residues. Trimming cost V 5 bases and J 4 bases; bases outside gene matches: 18. The CDR3 sequence: CASSRDTLGQGALGNEKLFF. Written as DNA, the CDR3 is TGTGCCAGCAGTCGGGACACACTAGGACAGGGGGCGCTCGGTAATGAAAAACTGTTTTTT.

This clone was counted between two and nine times. The gene calls are TRBV24-1 and TRBJ1-1; 10 bases fit TRBD1. Germline lookup yields CDR1 KGHDR and CDR2 SFDVKD. The CDR3 length is 14 residues. The V and J ends lost 7 bases and 5 bases, in that order; junction bases with no gene match: 6. The CDR3 nucleotides read TGTGCCACCAGAGGCGGGACAGGGGCGACTGAAGCTTTCTTT. As protein: CATRGGTGATEAFF.

CDR3 bases: TGTGCCAGTAGTATAGCCCGCCCATTACTTCCCGGTGAAAAACTGTTTTTT. This gives the protein CASSIARPLLPGEKLFF. The chain has TRBV19 and TRBJ1-4; D gene ambiguous. The length of the CDR3 is 17 residues. CDR1 and CDR2 (germline): LNHDA, SQIVND (reference sequence). Trimming pared 1 base from V and 7 bases from J, leaving 19 bases between.

The chain employs TRBV20-1 and TRBJ1-1; D is unresolved. The CDR3 runs to 11 residues. Germline V gene lookup returns CDR1 DFQATT and CDR2 SNEGSKA (reference sequence). CDR3 DNA: TGCAGCGCCCAGCTCTTGAGAGCGGCTTTCTTT. Its protein is CSAQLLRAAFF.

V usage is TRBV18 and J usage is TRBJ1-2; tentatively, D is TRBD1 (6 bases). CDR3 length: 15 residues. Germline loops: CDR1 KGHSH, CDR2 LQKENI. Trimming took off 6 bases at V and 9 bases at J, with 23 bases between the two ends. CDR3 protein: CASSPESGGRVSYTF. Written as DNA, the CDR3 is TGTGCCAGCTCTCCAGAAAGCGGGGGCCGCGTGAGCTACACCTTC.

The J gene is TRBJ2-1, the V gene TRBV11-2, with 8 positions matching TRBD2. CDR1 is SGHAT and CDR2 is FQNNGV in the germline V gene. CDR3 size: 16 residues. Losses at the gene ends were 5 bases for V and 0 bases for J; bases not matched to a gene: 6. The CDR3 loop is CASSARLASSYNEQFF. The CDR3 DNA sequence: TGTGCCAGCAGCGCCCGACTAGCGAGCTCCTACAATGAGCAGTTCTTC. The full variable domain, in which reference TRBV11-2 and TRBJ2-1 provide the parts outside the CDR3, is EAGVAQSPRYKIIEKRQSVAFWCNPISGHATLYWYQQILGQGPKLLIQFQNNGVVDDSQLPKDRFSAERLKGVDSTLKIQPAKLEDSAVYLCASSARLASSYNEQFFGPGTRLTVL.

This chain uses TRBV27 with TRBJ1-1, with 9 positions matching TRBD1. Germline CDR1 MNHEY, CDR2 SMNVEV (reference sequence). The junction had 8 bases not matched to a gene; V was cut back by 5 bases and J by 4 bases. The CDR3 covers 15 residues. DNA of the CDR3: TGTGCCAGCAGTCCCCGGGACAGGGCAGGCACTGAAGCTTTCTTT. Translated: CASSPRDRAGTEAFF.

This chain uses TRBV5-1 with TRBJ1-1; D might be TRBD1 (6 bases). Germline V gene sequence: CDR1 SGHRS, CDR2 YFSETQ. This CDR3 has 13 amino acids. The ends were cut back, 0 bases at V and 7 bases at J, with 10 bases in the middle. The CDR3 nucleotides read TGCGCCAGCAGCTTGGAAGACAGGCTTGAAGCTTTCTTT. Its protein product is CASSLEDRLEAFF.

As for this clone: The junction departs from germline at one end; a sequencing error may be responsible. This rearrangement joins TRBV2 to TRBJ1-3; D unclear. CDR3 length: 14 residues. Per the germline V gene, CDR1 is SNHLY and CDR2 is FYNNEI. The CDR3 is CASSEEVAGNTIYF. CDR3 in DNA: TGTGCCAGCAGCGAAGAAGTAGCAGGAAACACCATATATTTT. The full variable domain, completed using reference TRBV2 and TRBJ1-3, is EPEVTQTPSHQVTQMGQEVILRCVPISNHLYFYWYRQILGQKVEFLVSFYNNEISEKSEIFDDQFSVERPDGSNFTLKIRSTKLEDSAMYFCASSEEVAGNTIYFGEGSWLTVV.

There are a few counts of this clone. The V gene is TRBV28, the J gene TRBJ1-5, with D perhaps TRBD1 (5 bases). The CDR3 runs 15 residues. Deletions cut 6 bases from V and 0 bases from J, with 12 bases between. Germline CDR1 is MDHEN and CDR2 is SYDVKM. DNA for the CDR3: TGTGCCAGCAGGAAGGGAGGACATAGCAATCAGCCCCAGCATTTT. Its translation is CASRKGGHSNQPQHF.

The chain employs TRBV6-2 or TRBV6-3 and TRBJ1-2; D is possibly TRBD1 (6 bases). The CDR3 totals 13 residues. Trimming stripped 6 bases from V and 3 bases from J, with 11 bases between. Germline V gene data show CDR1 as MNHEY and CDR2 as SVGEGT. The CDR3 region has the DNA TGTGCCAGCAGCTTACAGGGAGACTATGGCTACACCTTC. This codes for CASSLQGDYGYTF.

The chain recombines TRBV7-2 with TRBJ1-2; a possible D gene is TRBD1 (6 bases). Germline lookup yields CDR1 SGHTA and CDR2 FQGNSA. Trimming took off 2 bases at V and 3 bases at J, with 13 bases between the two ends. CDR3 size: 15 residues. CDR3 nucleotides: TGTGCCAGCAGCTTATGGACAGATCCCTACTATGGCTACACCTTC. This sequence encodes CASSLWTDPYYGYTF.